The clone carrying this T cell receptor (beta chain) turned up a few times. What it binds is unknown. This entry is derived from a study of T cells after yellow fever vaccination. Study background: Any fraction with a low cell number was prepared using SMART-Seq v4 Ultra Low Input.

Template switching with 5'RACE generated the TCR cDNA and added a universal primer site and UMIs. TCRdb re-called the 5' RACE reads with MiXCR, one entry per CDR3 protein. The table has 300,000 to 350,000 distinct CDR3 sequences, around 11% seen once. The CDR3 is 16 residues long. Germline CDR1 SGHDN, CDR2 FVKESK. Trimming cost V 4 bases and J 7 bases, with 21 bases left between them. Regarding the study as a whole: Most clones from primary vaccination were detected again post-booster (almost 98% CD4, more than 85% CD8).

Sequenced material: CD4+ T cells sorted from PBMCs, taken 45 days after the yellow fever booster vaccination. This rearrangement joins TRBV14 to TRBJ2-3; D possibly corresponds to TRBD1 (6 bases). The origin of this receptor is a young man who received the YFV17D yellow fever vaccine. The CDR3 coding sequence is TGTGCCAGCAGCCGGCTAGGGACATCGGTAGCGAATACGCAGTATTTT. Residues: CASSRLGTSVANTQYF.